The 22 T cell receptor beta chains below were found in one sample sequenced in a study of shared clonotypes between healthy human individuals. Data came from immunoSEQ multiplex PCR; TCRdb stores just in-frame clones and leaves some out. The sample includes more than 80,000 clones, roughly two thirds of them seen just once. Sequenced material: memory CD8+ T cells sorted from blood. Noted subset: CD45RO+ cells pooled with CCR7-negative TemRA cells. These receptor sequences come from a man aged 25-40 years in good health.

This clone was counted a few times. The chain carries TRBV10-1 and TRBJ2-7; TRBD2 might be the D (6 bases). The V gene's germline CDR1 is WNHNN and CDR2 SYGVQD (reference sequence). This CDR3 has 18 amino acids. Trimming shortened V by 4 bases and J by 1 base, and 23 bases separated the two germline ends. CDR3 nucleotides: TGCGCCAGCAGTGCCCACTGGAGGGTAGTCCTTGAATCCTACGAGCAGTACTTC. Residues: CASSAHWRVVLESYEQYF.

V usage is TRBV25-1 and J usage is TRBJ2-3; 11 bases map to TRBD2. Trimming at V came to 3 bases and at J to 3 bases, leaving 5 bases not matched to a gene. This CDR3 spans 16 amino acids. Germline assignment: CDR1 MGHDK and CDR2 SYGVNS. The CDR3 DNA follows: TGTGCCAGCAGTGAGGGGACTAGCGGTCGAACAGATACGCAGTATTTT. It translates to CASSEGTSGRTDTQYF.

This chain uses TRBV27 with TRBJ1-1; 8 bases map to TRBD1. Germline CDR1 is MNHEY and CDR2 is SMNVEV (reference sequence). Trimming at V came to 7 bases and at J to 8 bases, leaving 12 bases not matched to a gene. The CDR3 has 14 amino acids. Written as DNA, the CDR3 is TGTGCCAGCAATAAGACAGGGGAGGCTACAGAAGCTTTCTTT. Translated, it gives CASNKTGEATEAFF.

This clone was counted only a few times. The rearrangement joins TRBV10-3 to TRBJ1-1, with 8 bases aligning to TRBD1. Unmatched junction bases numbered 12, after V lost 10 bases and J lost 5 bases. CDR1 is ENHRY, CDR2 SYGVKD, per germline. The CDR3 consists of 14 residues. CDR3 in DNA: TGTGCCACGCTGGAAACAGGGGGTATAACTGAAGCTTTCTTT. Amino acids: CATLETGGITEAFF.

The V call is TRBV14, the J call TRBJ2-1; 11 bases are shared with TRBD1. The CDR3 has 16 amino acids. V dropped 3 bases and J dropped 7; count of bases not matched to a gene: 8. CDR1 is SGHDN and CDR2 is FVKESK in the germline V gene. CDR3 loop: CASSQADRGRRNEQFF. The CDR3 DNA reads as TGTGCCAGCAGCCAGGCGGACAGGGGGCGCCGGAATGAGCAGTTCTTC. Full variable domain (outside the CDR3, taken from reference TRBV14 and TRBJ2-1): EAGVTQFPSHSVIEKGQTVTLRCDPISGHDNLYWYRRVMGKEIKFLLHFVKESKQDESGMPNNRFLAERTGGTYSTLKVQPAELEDSGVYFCASSQADRGRRNEQFFGPGTRLTVL.

The chain carries TRBV19 and TRBJ2-7; 11 bases map to TRBD1. V gave up 6 bases and J gave up 0 bases; unmatched junction bases: 1. Germline V gene sequence: CDR1 LNHDA, CDR2 SQIVND (reference sequence). This CDR3 is 14 amino acids long. CDR3: CASSGTGGSYEQYF. DNA for the CDR3: TGTGCCAGTAGCGGGACAGGGGGCTCCTACGAGCAGTACTTC.

The chain carries TRBV27 and TRBJ1-2; 8 bases fit TRBD1. From germline, CDR1 is MNHEY and CDR2 SMNVEV (reference sequence). Trimming cost V 0 bases and J 8 bases; bases outside gene matches: 5. This CDR3 spans 14 amino acids. For the CDR3, the DNA is TGTGCCAGCAGTTTATCCCCAGGGGGCGACGGCTACACCTTC. Its protein product is CASSLSPGGDGYTF.

The sample holds a few counts of this clone. The chain employs TRBV5-4 and TRBJ2-1; 7 bases line up with TRBD2. J was trimmed by 8 bases and V by 0 bases; bases with no gene match: 11. The CDR3 is 16 amino acids. Germline values: CDR1 SGHNT, CDR2 YYREEE (reference sequence). Written as DNA, the CDR3 is TGTGCCAGCAGCTTGGAACTAGCGTTGTCTGACGATGAGCAGTTCTTC. It translates to CASSLELALSDDEQFF.

This chain uses TRBV5-4 with TRBJ2-7, with 7 bases fitting TRBD1. Looked up from germline, CDR1 is SGHNT and CDR2 is YYREEE (reference sequence). This CDR3 is 13 amino acids long. In DNA form, the CDR3 reads TGTGCTGCGAAGGACAGGAGTATCGACGAGCAGTACTTC. It translates to CAAKDRSIDEQYF.

CDR3 in amino acids: CASSGDSYNQPQHF. In nucleotides, the CDR3 is TGTGCCAGCAGTGGGGACAGTTACAATCAGCCCCAGCATTTT. The chain combines TRBV2 with TRBJ1-5; 7 positions match TRBD1. V dropped 4 bases and J dropped 3; count of bases not matched to a gene: 3. The length of the CDR3 is 14 residues. Germline V CDR1 and CDR2: SNHLY, FYNNEI.

V gene TRBV28 combines with J gene TRBJ2-7, with 8 nucleotides matching TRBD2. The CDR3 covers 16 residues. V shed 5 bases and J 5 bases; nucleotides not matched to a gene: 14. Germline V lookup: CDR1 MDHEN, CDR2 SYDVKM. CDR3 bases: TGTGCCAGCAGTCCGGTAGGTCCAGCGGGAGTAGACGAGCAGTACTTC. Its protein is CASSPVGPAGVDEQYF. The full variable domain, rest sourced from reference TRBV28 and TRBJ2-7, is DVKVTQSSRYLVKRTGEKVFLECVQDMDHENMFWYRQDPGLGLRLIYFSYDVKMKEKGDIPEGYSVSREKKERFSLILESASTNQTSMYLCASSPVGPAGVDEQYFGPGTRLTVT.

V and J are TRBV18 and TRBJ1-2; TRBD1 is a possible D gene (6 bases). The germline CDR1 and CDR2 sequences are KGHSH and LQKENI. Trimming pared 1 base from V and 5 bases from J, leaving 20 bases between. The CDR3 runs 17 residues. The CDR3 spells CASSPQGGSGFRYGYTF. Here the CDR3 DNA reads TGTGCCAGCTCACCACAGGGGGGCAGCGGATTCCGATATGGCTACACCTTC.

The J gene is TRBJ1-5, the V gene TRBV4-1; possible D gene TRBD1, 5 bases. Germline V lookup: CDR1 MGHRA, CDR2 YSYEKL. The CDR3 contains 18 residues. The V end lost 5 bases, the J end lost 2 bases, and 22 bases lay between the germline ends. The CDR3 sequence is CASSMRDSRTGGNQPQHF. The CDR3 nucleotides are TGCGCCAGCAGCATGCGGGACTCTCGAACTGGGGGCAATCAGCCCCAGCATTTT.

V is TRBV5-1 and J is TRBJ2-3; maybe TRBD2 (6 bases). Trimming removed 3 bases at V and 0 bases at J, with 8 bases between. This CDR3 spans 14 amino acids. Germline loops: CDR1 SGHRS, CDR2 YFSETQ. This chain's CDR3 is CASSSGTSTDTQYF. Written as DNA, the CDR3 is TGCGCCAGCAGCTCCGGGACTAGCACAGATACGCAGTATTTT.

The rearrangement links TRBV28 to TRBJ2-3, with TRBD1 as a possible D gene (6 bases). V dropped 6 bases and J dropped 4 bases, with 17 bases sitting between them. CDR1 and CDR2 from the germline V gene are MDHEN and SYDVKM. The length of the CDR3 is 15 residues. CDR3 DNA: TGTGCCAGCAGCTTCCCCCTGACAGGAGCAGATACGCAGTATTTT. This gives the protein CASSFPLTGADTQYF.

The chain joins TRBV28 to TRBJ1-4; D gene uncertain. The CDR3 has 15 residues. Deletions cut 4 bases from V and 2 bases from J, with 11 bases between. Germline V gives CDR1 MDHEN, CDR2 SYDVKM. CDR3 DNA: TGTGCCAGCAGTTCGTCAGAATGGACTAATGAAAAACTGTTTTTT. Encoded protein: CASSSSEWTNEKLFF.

This clone was seen a few times. This chain connects TRBV27 to TRBJ2-1; D perhaps matches TRBD2 (5 bases). Germline loops: CDR1 MNHEY, CDR2 SMNVEV (reference sequence). The CDR3 consists of 16 residues. V dropped 0 bases and J dropped 10 bases, with 19 bases sitting between them. CDR3 coding DNA: TGTGCCAGCAGTTTATCGTCCGGGAAAATAATTTGGGAGCAGTTCTTC. This encodes CASSLSSGKIIWEQFF.

The J gene is TRBJ2-2, the V gene TRBV6-4; TRBD1 might be the D (6 bases). CDR1 is MRHNA and CDR2 is SNTAGT in the germline V gene. With 0 bases removed from V and 7 bases from J, the gap between germline ends came to 9 bases. The CDR3 runs 14 residues. CDR3 coding DNA: TGTGCCAGCAGTGACTCGTTGGGACACGGGGAGCTGTTTTTT. Translation: CASSDSLGHGELFF.

In this sample, this clone turned up a few times. The chain couples TRBV10-3 to TRBJ1-4; D ambiguous. Germline-derived CDR1 and CDR2 are ENHRY and SYGVKD. This CDR3 contains 15 residues. The V gene lost 0 bases and the J gene lost 1 base, with 6 bases spanning the gap. CDR3 region: CAISESAGTNEKLFF. CDR3 DNA: TGTGCCATCAGTGAGTCGGCAGGAACTAATGAAAAACTGTTTTTT.

The V and J genes are TRBV28 and TRBJ2-7, with TRBD1 matching over 9 bases. This CDR3 comprises 12 residues. The germline gives CDR1 MDHEN, CDR2 SYDVKM. V was clipped by 7 bases and J by 12 bases; unmatched bases: 10. CDR3 sequence: CASTRTGAHTYF. The DNA of the CDR3 is TGTGCCAGCACCAGGACAGGGGCACATACGTACTTC.

J is TRBJ2-7 and V is TRBV29-1, with D perhaps matching TRBD1 (6 bases). Germline V lookup: CDR1 SQVTM, CDR2 ANQGSEA. V lost 6 bases and J 0 bases, leaving 12 bases between the germline ends. The CDR3 runs to 13 residues. CDR3 nucleotide sequence: TGCAGCGTCCGGACAGCTTACTCCTACGAGCAGTACTTC. It encodes CSVRTAYSYEQYF.

The rearrangement uses TRBV6-6 and TRBJ2-1, with TRBD1 matching over 7 bases. Losses at the gene ends were 5 bases for V and 6 bases for J; bases not matched to a gene: 7. There are 14 residues in the CDR3. Germline CDR1 is MNHNY and CDR2 is SVGAGI (reference sequence). Written as DNA, the CDR3 is TGTGCCAGCAGTCTACAGGGGATGGGCAATGAGCAGTTCTTC. Protein sequence: CASSLQGMGNEQFF.